One and the same sample provided the 17 T cell receptor beta chains below, sequenced in a study of Graves' ophthalmopathy and Graves' hyperthyroidism. The TCR beta CDR3 regions underwent amplification from RNA transcripts. An initial RT-PCR round employing HTBI primers preceded a second-round multiplex PCR. Each CDR3 protein is one row after TCRdb ran MiXCR on the multiplex PCR reads. The top ten hold around 3.1% of the sample, which has roughly 420,000 distinct CDR3 sequences, 21% seen once. Sequencing was done on a sample of peripheral blood. The receptors here all came from a woman in her late teens or twenties with stable Graves' hyperthyroidism.

This clonotype was picked up many times. The rearrangement links TRBV24-1 to TRBJ2-2; D is unclear. The CDR3 spans 12 residues. Germline values: CDR1 KGHDR, CDR2 SFDVKD. V gave up 4 bases and J gave up 1 base, with 0 bases separating them. The CDR3 region has the DNA TGTGCCACCAGTGAGAACACCGGGGAGCTGTTTTTT. This gives the protein CATSENTGELFF.

This clonotype was detected a few times. A junction boundary mismatches the germline segment, possibly from a read error. The chain is built from TRBV29-1 and TRBJ2-7, with D perhaps TRBD1 (5 bases). The CDR3 has 14 amino acids. Germline V gene data show CDR1 as SQVTM and CDR2 as ANQGSEA. CDR3: CSAVLNQGPYEQCF. DNA of the CDR3: TGCAGCGCCGTTCTAAATCAGGGTCCCTACGAGCAGTGCTTC.

This clonotype was recorded many times. The chain joins TRBV20-1 to TRBJ1-6; D gene ambiguous. Germline loops: CDR1 DFQATT, CDR2 SNEGSKA (reference sequence). This CDR3 has 16 amino acids. The V end was cut by 0 bases, the J end by 5 bases, with 14 bases between. CDR3 sequence reads: CSARDIGVGDNSPLHF. DNA of the CDR3: TGCAGTGCTAGAGATATCGGGGTGGGAGATAATTCACCCCTCCACTTT.

In this sample, this clonotype turned up many times. The chain is built from TRBV10-3 and TRBJ1-5, with D possibly matching TRBD1 (6 bases). In germline, CDR1 is ENHRY, CDR2 SYGVKD. Trimming removed 3 bases from V and 0 bases from J, with 9 bases in between. This CDR3 has 15 residues. CDR3 sequence (DNA): TGTGCCATCAGTGAAACAGGGAATAGCAATCAGCCCCAGCATTTT. Translation: CAISETGNSNQPQHF.

This clonotype was observed at least ten times. CDR3 nucleotides: TGTGCCAGCAGCGCGGGACAGGGTTTTTTAGGCTACACCTTC. It translates to CASSAGQGFLGYTF. The rearrangement links TRBV9 to TRBJ1-2, with 9 bases matching TRBD1. With 3 bases clipped from V and 8 bases from J, the junction kept 8 bases outside the gene matches. The CDR3 is 14 residues long. Germline CDR1 SGDLS, CDR2 YYNGEE.

This clonotype was seen ten or more times. This rearrangement joins TRBV5-1 to TRBJ1-3, with D perhaps TRBD1 (6 bases). Germline CDR1 SGHRS, CDR2 YFSETQ. Trimming cost V 0 bases and J 3 bases, with 16 bases left between them. The CDR3 is 17 amino acids. Here the CDR3 DNA reads TGCGCCAGCAGCTTGGATGGGCCCAGGGGCGGTGGAAACACCATATATTTT. Residues: CASSLDGPRGGGNTIYF.

CDR3 residues: CASGPSWAEAFF. As DNA, the CDR3 is TGTGCTAGTGGTCCCTCGTGGGCTGAAGCTTTCTTT. V is TRBV12-5 and J is TRBJ1-1; D is uncertain. The CDR3 loop spans 12 amino acids. V gave up 5 bases and J gave up 6 bases, with 10 bases separating them. The germline gives CDR1 LGHNT, CDR2 FRNRAP. Using reference TRBV12-5 and TRBJ1-1 for the parts outside the CDR3, the full variable domain is DARVTQTPRHKVTEMGQEVTMRCQPILGHNTVFWYRQTMMQGLELLAYFRNRAPLDDSGMPKDRFSAEMPDATLATLKIQPSEPRDSAVYFCASGPSWAEAFFGQGTRLTVV.

V usage is TRBV6-1 and J usage is TRBJ1-5; TRBD1 aligns across 10 bases. V shed 7 bases, J shed 1 base, and the junction held 4 bases outside the gene matches. The CDR3 runs to 15 residues. The germline V gene has CDR1 MNHNS and CDR2 SASEGT. Here the CDR3 reads CASIWTGGSNQPQHF. The CDR3 DNA follows: TGTGCCAGCATCTGGACAGGGGGAAGCAATCAGCCCCAGCATTTT.

This clonotype was recorded at least ten times. The DNA for the CDR3 is TGCAGTTCCTCCGCCCGGGCCACTCGAGCCAAAAACATTCAGTACTTC. Its translation is CSSSARATRAKNIQYF. V gene TRBV20-1 combines with J gene TRBJ2-4, with D uncertain. The CDR3 covers 16 residues. Trimming stripped 8 bases from V and 0 bases from J, with 20 bases between. The germline gives CDR1 DFQATT, CDR2 SNEGSKA (reference sequence).

There are many counts of this clonotype. The chain is built from TRBV15 and TRBJ1-1; D is uncertain. There are 14 residues in the CDR3. Germline CDR1 reads LNHNV; CDR2 reads YYDKDF (reference sequence). V lost 4 bases and J lost 4, with 13 bases in between. CDR3: CATSNVTGSTEAFF. DNA of the CDR3: TGTGCCACCAGCAACGTGACGGGGTCCACTGAAGCTTTCTTT.

With regard to this clonotype: With a much larger clone just one base away, this may be a read error. The chain is built from TRBV10-3 and TRBJ1-1, with D tentatively TRBD1 (5 bases). This CDR3 has 15 amino acids. Trimming removed 3 bases at V and 4 bases at J, with 15 bases between. Germline assignment: CDR1 ENHRY and CDR2 SYGVKD. The CDR3 reads CAISEPGGTGTEAFF. The CDR3 DNA follows: TGTGCCATCAGTGAACCCGGGGGAACAGGCACTGAAGCTTTCTTT.

This clonotype was found many times. V and J are TRBV3-1 and TRBJ2-5; 7 nucleotides line up with TRBD2. The V gene end was trimmed by 4 bases and the J gene end by 2 bases; junction bases not matched to a gene: 7. Germline V gene data show CDR1 as LGHDT and CDR2 as YNNKEL (reference sequence). The CDR3 covers 15 residues. CDR3 protein: CASSLRLAAQETQYF. CDR3 sequence (DNA): TGTGCCAGCAGCCTTCGACTAGCCGCGCAAGAGACCCAGTACTTC.

This clonotype was counted many times. The CDR3 coding sequence is TGTGCCAGCACCGAGGGCAGAAACTCCTACGAGCAGTACTTC. Residues: CASTEGRNSYEQYF. The J gene is TRBJ2-7, the V gene TRBV12-3 or TRBV12-4; D perhaps matches TRBD2 (5 bases). The CDR3 is 14 amino acids. V lost 7 bases to trimming and J lost 0 bases, with 13 bases between them.

The chain is built from TRBV12-3 or TRBV12-4 and TRBJ1-2; TRBD1 is a possible D gene (5 bases). The CDR3 loop spans 16 amino acids. Deletions cut 6 bases from V and 0 bases from J, with 17 bases between. The CDR3 region has the DNA TGTGCCAGCAGCCCGGGAGGGGTCGGAGCTAACTATGGCTACACCTTC. It translates to CASSPGGVGANYGYTF.

This clonotype came up a few times. The gene calls are TRBV12-3 or TRBV12-4 and TRBJ1-2, with D maybe TRBD1 (5 bases). V was pared by 2 bases and J by 8 bases, with 12 bases between. The CDR3 spans 13 residues. The CDR3 spells CASSLFGASGYTF. The DNA of the CDR3 is TGTGCCAGCAGTTTATTTGGGGCGTCGGGCTACACCTTC.

This clonotype was observed a few times. The chain uses TRBV28 and TRBJ2-7; TRBD1 aligns across 10 bases. The J segment lost 2 bases and the V segment lost 3 bases, leaving 4 bases of the junction unmatched. This CDR3 comprises 15 residues. CDR1 is MDHEN and CDR2 is SYDVKM in the germline V gene. Here the CDR3 DNA reads TGTGCCAGCAGTTTGAGGGACAGGGGCCCCTACGAGCAGTACTTC. This encodes CASSLRDRGPYEQYF.

The CDR3: CASSLLGGSTGELFF. DNA for the CDR3: TGTGCCAGCAGCTTACTAGGGGGTTCCACCGGGGAGCTGTTTTTT. The genes are TRBV7-2 and TRBJ2-2, with D possibly matching TRBD1 (6 bases). The CDR3 sequence is 15 residues long. V was cut by 2 bases and J by 4 bases, with 11 bases left in between. Germline CDR1 SGHTA, CDR2 FQGNSA.